The 30 T cell receptor beta chains below were found in one sample sequenced in a study of blood T cell repertoires in COVID-19. Clones were read by immunoSEQ multiplex PCR, and TCRdb kept only the in-frame ones, dropping some. The sample yields under 500,000 clones, roughly 85% seen once. What was sequenced was PBMCs or T cells enriched from blood (not recorded which). These receptors were collected from a woman aged 18-35 years with acute COVID-19.

This rearrangement joins TRBV5-1 to TRBJ1-6; perhaps TRBD1 as D (5 bases). The length of the CDR3 is 13 residues. The V end was cut by 3 bases, the J end by 8 bases, with 9 bases between. Germline loops: CDR1 SGHRS, CDR2 YFSETQ. For the CDR3, the DNA is TGCGCCAGCAGCTCGACAGAAGATTCACCCCTCCACTTT. Its protein product is CASSSTEDSPLHF.

V and J are TRBV30 and TRBJ1-6; D call uncertain. In germline, CDR1 is GTSNPN, CDR2 SVGIG (reference sequence). With 0 bases removed from V and 14 bases from J, the gap between germline ends came to 11 bases. The CDR3 covers 12 residues. CDR3: CAWSVATSTLHF. CDR3 nucleotides: TGTGCCTGGAGTGTGGCGACAAGCACCCTCCACTTT.

V usage is TRBV28 and J usage is TRBJ1-5; D remains ambiguous. V shed 4 bases and J shed 7 bases, with 14 bases lying between them. The CDR3 is 14 residues long. Germline CDR1 MDHEN, CDR2 SYDVKM. The CDR3: CASSSLGSGQPQHF. CDR3 nucleotide sequence: TGTGCCAGCAGTTCCCTTGGGTCGGGGCAGCCCCAGCATTTT.

The J gene is TRBJ2-7, the V gene TRBV10-3; a possible D gene is TRBD1 (6 bases). The germline V gene has CDR1 ENHRY and CDR2 SYGVKD. Trimming removed 4 bases at V and 5 bases at J, with 12 bases between. This CDR3 is 13 amino acids long. The DNA for the CDR3 is TGTGCCATCAGTGGTACAGGGTGGGACGAGCAGTACTTC. Amino acid sequence: CAISGTGWDEQYF.

The gene calls are TRBV6-4 and TRBJ2-1; 13 nucleotides line up with TRBD2. This CDR3 is built from 15 residues. Germline CDR1 is MRHNA and CDR2 is SNTAGT. V lost 5 bases, J lost 7 bases, and 5 bases stayed unmatched. CDR3 DNA sequence: TGTGCCAGCAGTCAACTAGCGGGGGGGACAAATGAGCAGTTCTTC. Protein product: CASSQLAGGTNEQFF.

J is TRBJ2-1 and V is TRBV19, with 10 nucleotides matching TRBD2. The CDR3 has 16 amino acids. V shed 2 bases and J 9 bases; nucleotides not matched to a gene: 10. CDR1 and CDR2 (germline): LNHDA, SQIVND (reference sequence). CDR3 DNA sequence: TGTGCCAGTAGTATAAGGGGACTAGCGTTAGTAGGTGAGCAGTTCTTC. This translates into CASSIRGLALVGEQFF.

The CDR3 coding sequence is TGTGCCGAATCGTCAGGGCCCGGGGAGCTGTTTTTT. Protein: CAESSGPGELFF. The rearrangement joins TRBV30 to TRBJ2-2, with D maybe TRBD1 (5 bases). CDR1 GTSNPN and CDR2 SVGIG come from the germline V gene (reference sequence). The CDR3 sequence is 12 residues long. Trimming shortened V by 8 bases and J by 6 bases, and 13 bases separated the two germline ends. Full variable domain (remainder filled in from reference TRBV30 and TRBJ2-2): SQTIHQWPATLVQPVGSPLSLECTVEGTSNPNLYWYRQAAGRGLQLLFYSVGIGQISSEVPQNLSASRPQDRQFILSSKKLLLSDSGFYLCAESSGPGELFFGEGSRLTVL.

The chain employs TRBV24-1 and TRBJ1-3; D uncertain. V was clipped by 2 bases and J by 4 bases, with 14 bases between them. The CDR3 has 16 amino acids. Germline-derived CDR1 and CDR2 are KGHDR and SFDVKD. The CDR3 DNA sequence: TGTGCCACCAGTGATTACCCACAGAACTGCGGAAACACCATATATTTT. Translating it yields CATSDYPQNCGNTIYF.

The chain uses TRBV11-2 and TRBJ2-2; 9 bases align to TRBD2. V was clipped by 5 bases and J by 4 bases; unmatched bases: 8. Germline V gene sequence: CDR1 SGHAT, CDR2 FQNNGV. The CDR3 covers 16 residues. CDR3 sequence reads: CASSPGLAGLTGELFF. The CDR3 DNA is TGTGCCAGCAGCCCCGGTCTAGCGGGACTCACCGGGGAGCTGTTTTTT.

The rearrangement joins TRBV7-8 to TRBJ1-6; tentative D call: TRBD1 (6 bases). CDR1 and CDR2 from the germline V gene are SGHVS and FQNEAQ. Between the trimmed V and J ends, which lost 1 base and 9 bases, there was a span of 16 bases. This CDR3 region has 16 residues. This CDR3 reads CASSLDGDKMGSPLHF. The CDR3 nucleotides read TGTGCCAGCAGCTTAGACGGGGACAAGATGGGTTCACCCCTCCACTTT.

The chain has TRBV10-3 and TRBJ1-1; TRBD1 matches 7 bases. V shed 2 bases, J shed 1 base, and the junction held 1 base outside the gene matches. The CDR3 covers 14 residues. In germline, CDR1 is ENHRY, CDR2 SYGVKD. CDR3 bases: TGTGCCATCAGTGAGCGGACAGGGAACACTGAAGCTTTCTTT. Its translation: CAISERTGNTEAFF.

The chain links TRBV15 to TRBJ1-1; 7 nucleotides line up with TRBD1. CDR1 LNHNV and CDR2 YYDKDF come from the germline V gene (reference sequence). With 5 bases clipped from V and 1 base from J, the junction kept 7 bases outside the gene matches. CDR3 length equals 15 residues. This chain's CDR3 is CATSAYDRANTEAFF. CDR3 sequence (DNA): TGTGCCACCAGCGCTTACGACAGGGCGAACACTGAAGCTTTCTTT.

V is TRBV12-5 and J is TRBJ1-1; D might be TRBD1 (5 bases). The V end was cut by 5 bases, the J end by 4 bases, with 14 bases between. The CDR3 has 14 residues. CDR1 is LGHNT, CDR2 FRNRAP, per germline. CDR3 in DNA: TGTGCTAGTGGTACGGCAGGGTCAGGCACTGAAGCTTTCTTT. Translating it yields CASGTAGSGTEAFF.

CDR3 DNA sequence: TGTGCCAGTAGTTCACAGGGGCTGGTCGAGCAGTACTTC. As protein: CASSSQGLVEQYF. The gene calls are TRBV19 and TRBJ2-7, with 7 bases fitting TRBD1. The CDR3 is 13 residues long. The ends lost 5 bases at V and 6 bases at J; junction bases unmatched: 7. Germline V lookup: CDR1 LNHDA, CDR2 SQIVND (reference sequence).

CDR3 bases: TGTGCCACCAGCATCATGAGTTCTGGAAACACCATATATTTT. Its translation is CATSIMSSGNTIYF. The chain uses TRBV15 and TRBJ1-3; D call uncertain. Trimming pared 4 bases from V and 1 base from J, leaving 8 bases between. The germline gives CDR1 LNHNV, CDR2 YYDKDF (reference sequence). The CDR3 covers 14 residues.

The chain couples TRBV7-9 to TRBJ1-4, with D perhaps TRBD1 (6 bases). CDR1 is SEHNR, CDR2 FQNEAQ, per germline (reference sequence). This CDR3 spans 18 amino acids. V was cut by 5 bases and J by 0 bases, with 19 bases left in between. The CDR3 protein is CASSAHHRVGATNEKLFF. The DNA for the CDR3 is TGTGCCAGCAGCGCCCACCACAGGGTCGGAGCAACTAATGAAAAACTGTTTTTT.

The chain links TRBV24-1 to TRBJ2-2; 8 bases are a match to TRBD1. CDR1 is KGHDR and CDR2 is SFDVKD in the germline V gene. This CDR3 comprises 15 residues. V shed 5 bases, J shed 6 bases, and the junction held 7 bases outside the gene matches. CDR3: CATSVGGQAAGELFF. The CDR3 DNA sequence: TGTGCCACCAGTGTCGGGGGACAGGCCGCCGGGGAGCTGTTTTTT.

This chain connects TRBV3-1 (or the pseudogene TRBV3-2) to TRBJ1-1, with D unclear. From germline, CDR1 is LGHDT and CDR2 YNNKEL (reference sequence). V was shortened by 0 bases and J by 5 bases, with 7 bases between the two germline ends. This CDR3 has 13 amino acids. The DNA for the CDR3 is TGTGCCAGCAGCCAAGATCCGCGAACTGAAGCTTTCTTT. This sequence encodes CASSQDPRTEAFF.

The DNA of the CDR3 is TGTGCCAGCAGCCAGGGGGCCATGGGCAATCAGCCCCAGCATTTT. Its translation is CASSQGAMGNQPQHF. This sequence joins TRBV7-6 and TRBJ1-5; 8 bases fit TRBD1. CDR1 SGHVS and CDR2 FNYEAQ come from the germline V gene. J was trimmed by 2 bases and V by 5 bases; bases with no gene match: 5. The CDR3 has 15 residues.

The rearrangement links TRBV13 to TRBJ2-3, with D tentatively TRBD2 (7 bases). Germline lookup yields CDR1 PRHDT and CDR2 FYEKMQ (reference sequence). Trimming cost V 2 bases and J 4 bases, with 13 bases left between them. This CDR3 has 15 residues. The CDR3 DNA sequence: TGTGCCAGCAGCTTAAGGGGGAGGGCTGCAGATACGCAGTATTTT. The encoded protein is CASSLRGRAADTQYF.

J is TRBJ2-1 and V is TRBV6-5; TRBD1 might be the D (6 bases). V was trimmed by 3 bases and J by 4 bases, leaving 16 bases between them. The CDR3 loop spans 16 amino acids. Germline CDR1 is MNHEY and CDR2 is SVGAGI. The chain's CDR3 is CASSYHTGSVYNEQFF. DNA of the CDR3: TGTGCCAGCAGTTATCACACAGGGTCTGTATACAATGAGCAGTTCTTC.

With respect to this clone: In the same sample, other DNA sequences code for this CDR3. This chain connects TRBV19 to TRBJ1-6; maybe TRBD1 (5 bases). The CDR3 has 14 amino acids. The V end lost 3 bases, the J end lost 4 bases, and 7 bases lay between the germline ends. Germline V gene lookup returns CDR1 LNHDA and CDR2 SQIVND (reference sequence). The DNA of the CDR3 is TGTGCCAGTAGTATGGGGCAGTATAATTCACCCCTCCACTTT. Protein sequence: CASSMGQYNSPLHF.

This clone was recorded a few times. The chain employs TRBV14 and TRBJ1-1; D perhaps matches TRBD1 (6 bases). Germline-derived CDR1 and CDR2 are SGHDN and FVKESK. The CDR3 is 14 residues long. V gave up 4 bases and J gave up 1 base, with 10 bases separating them. The CDR3 sequence: CASSPPGANTEAFF. CDR3 sequence (DNA): TGTGCCAGCAGCCCCCCAGGGGCGAACACTGAAGCTTTCTTT.

The J gene is TRBJ1-2, the V gene TRBV2; 9 bases fit TRBD1. CDR3 length: 13 residues. V shed 5 bases, J shed 6 bases, and the junction held 4 bases outside the gene matches. Germline CDR1 SNHLY, CDR2 FYNNEI. The CDR3 DNA reads TGTGCCAGCAGTCTCGACAGGGGGAATGGCTACACCTTC. This codes for CASSLDRGNGYTF.

Only one count was recorded for this clone. The chain combines TRBV7-9 with TRBJ2-2, with a tentative D call TRBD2 (5 bases). Germline CDR1 is SEHNR and CDR2 is FQNEAQ (reference sequence). The CDR3 is made up of 14 amino acids. V lost 5 bases to trimming and J lost 4 bases, with 11 bases between them. The CDR3 region is CASSPKAATGELFF. The CDR3 DNA reads TGTGCCAGCAGCCCTAAAGCGGCCACCGGGGAGCTGTTTTTT.

About this clone: Other DNA sequences from this sample encode an identical CDR3 as well. The rearrangement uses TRBV2 and TRBJ1-1, with a possible D match to TRBD1 (5 bases). Trimming took off 6 bases at V and 1 base at J, with 6 bases between the two ends. The germline gives CDR1 SNHLY, CDR2 FYNNEI. This CDR3 is built from 12 residues. CDR3 DNA: TGTGCCAGCAGGGGGCAGAACACTGAAGCTTTCTTT. It encodes CASRGQNTEAFF.

This clone was found a few times. The chain combines TRBV28 with TRBJ2-1, with D possibly TRBD1 on 6 matching bases. Germline CDR1 and CDR2: MDHEN and SYDVKM. The CDR3 loop spans 11 amino acids. V shed 3 bases and J shed 15 bases, with 12 bases lying between them. As DNA, the CDR3 is TGTGCCAGCAGTTTGAAGGGGGAACGGTTCTTC. Its protein is CASSLKGERFF.

V is TRBV18 and J is TRBJ1-3; 9 positions agree with TRBD1. CDR1 and CDR2 (germline): KGHSH, LQKENI. The CDR3 sequence is 17 residues long. Trimming took 5 bases from V and 4 from J; bases not matched to a gene: 12. In DNA, the CDR3 is TGTGCCAGCTCAGCGTCCGACAGGGGGATTTTCGGAAACACCATATATTTT. Translating gives CASSASDRGIFGNTIYF.

This clone has just one count. The V call is TRBV15, the J call TRBJ2-7; the D gene is possibly TRBD2 (5 bases). The CDR3 consists of 15 residues. V was clipped by 0 bases and J by 0 bases, with 9 bases between them. CDR1 is LNHNV and CDR2 is YYDKDF in the germline V gene (reference sequence). CDR3 DNA: TGTGCCACCAGCAGAGAATACGGGGACTCCTACGAGCAGTACTTC. Translating gives CATSREYGDSYEQYF.

This sequence joins TRBV19 and TRBJ1-1; D gene unclear. V lost 2 bases to trimming and J lost 2 bases, with 9 bases between them. This CDR3 has 14 residues. CDR1 and CDR2 from the germline V gene are LNHDA and SQIVND (reference sequence). Written as DNA, the CDR3 is TGTGCCAGTAGTATATCAAGAGATAACACTGAAGCTTTCTTT. Its protein product is CASSISRDNTEAFF.